Given below is one TCR beta chain in context. Its antigen is currently unknown. This CDR3 is built from 15 residues. The germline gives CDR1 SGHRS, CDR2 YFSETQ. V lost 2 bases and J 5 bases, leaving 16 bases between the germline ends. A 5'RACE reaction primed in the constant segment made cDNA libraries of TCR alpha and TCR beta, and these carried sample barcodes and UMIs. MiXCR, applied by TCRdb to the 5' RACE reads, yields one record per CDR3 protein. The table lists a few hundred thousand distinct CDR3 sequences, around a fifth of them singletons, with approximately 13% in the top ten. This specimen belongs to a study of T-cell memory formation after mild COVID-19. Findings of the study overall: CD4/CD8 balance characterized clones contracting day 15 to 85, and CD4+ skew characterized later expanders. Contracting CD8+ clones were enriched in EMRA, CD4+ mainly in CM and EM. Some clones that responded turned up in pre-infection memory, which suggests that cross-reactive memory joined in.

The receptor was derived from an adult woman who had mild COVID-19 (a few samples of this study predate the infection). Cell type and time point are not known. The chain uses TRBV5-1 and TRBJ2-5, with D perhaps assigned TRBD1 or TRBD2 (6 bases each). The sequencing input was PBMCs or a T cell subset sorted from them (not recorded which). CDR3 DNA sequence: TGCGCCAGCAGCTTTGGTTTGACAGGAGGGGAGACCCAGTACTTC. Translating gives CASSFGLTGGETQYF.